Listed below are T cell receptor beta chains from one sample, sequenced in a study of T cell repertoires in cytomegalovirus infection. TCRdb itself ran the reads through MiXCR, one entry per CDR3 protein. The sample has approximately 1,000,000 distinct CDR3 sequences; roughly 30% are singletons. These receptors' targets are unknown. The input for sequencing was cultured CD8+ T cells from PBMCs, taken from culture after CMV antigen stimulation. Every receptor here comes from a human donor in good health (CMV status not recorded). Some clones in this sample may be carry-over from other donors' samples. Each CDR3 is given with its conserved first and last residue. Fields, in order: clone size, V gene, J gene, D gene, CDR3 protein. A D gene is named only where the DNA matches it firmly. The size entry is marked missing in some rows and otherwise reads once, few, many or a size class.

>once|TRBV15|TRBJ2-3|.
CATSTRRGGTDTQYF
>few|TRBV24-1|TRBJ2-3|TRBD1
CATSGAGGLDTQYF
>.|TRBV7-6|TRBJ2-5|.
CASSLDVQETQYF
>once|TRBV4-1|TRBJ2-3|.
CASSQTDGDTQYF
>few|TRBV4-1|TRBJ2-7|TRBD2
CASSQVRGIREQYF
>few|TRBV12-5|TRBJ1-2|.
CASALSTENYGYTF
>few|TRBV27|TRBJ2-3|.
CASSLYGESSTDTQYF
>.|TRBV5-1|TRBJ2-1|TRBD1
CASSLAPDRFFF
>few|TRBV11-2|TRBJ2-1|.
CASHSYNEQFF
>few|TRBV20-1|TRBJ1-1|TRBD1
CSARPQGALLNTEAFF
>few|TRBV12-3/TRBV12-4|TRBJ2-2|.
CASSLGFSPPGELFF
>.|TRBV5-6|TRBJ2-1|.
CASTQTAVYNEQFF
>.|TRBV4-3|TRBJ2-4|TRBD1
CASSQPQGQALAKNIQYF
>many|TRBV6-5|TRBJ1-2|.
CASRDLAGLNYGYTF
>.|TRBV14|TRBJ1-6|.
CASSHSESYNSPLHF
>.|TRBV4-2|TRBJ1-2|.
CASSPKWEERYGYTF
>.|TRBV6-1|TRBJ2-3|.
CASSEFGRATDTQYF
>many|TRBV24-1|TRBJ2-5|.
CATSDGHSQETQYF
>once|TRBV7-6|TRBJ1-5|.
CARSLGRNQPQHF
>.|TRBV2|TRBJ2-2|TRBD2
CASSVLAGGTGELFF
>few|TRBV20-1|TRBJ1-1|.
CSARDPFIATEAFF
>few|TRBV7-2|TRBJ2-3|.
CASSLAGPGPDTQYF
>.|TRBV6-1|TRBJ2-1|TRBD2
CASSEIAGGRNEQFF
>few|TRBV7-6|TRBJ2-5|TRBD1
CASSFGTGGEETQYF
>.|TRBV4-1|TRBJ2-2|.
CASSQPGLRDHTGELFF
>.|TRBV7-9|TRBJ1-1|.
CASSSLFRVPEAFF
>.|TRBV7-2|TRBJ2-1|TRBD1
CASSSPRGPNYNEQFF
>.|TRBV20-1|TRBJ2-3|.
CSASDGRSTDTQYF
>.|TRBV5-6|TRBJ2-7|.
CASSLHLGPYEHYEQYF
>many|TRBV3-1|TRBJ1-2|.
CASSEGTRGGYTF
>few|TRBV2|TRBJ2-3|TRBD2
CASSVAGGLTDTQYF
>few|TRBV27|TRBJ2-1|TRBD2
CASSLTRGGHNEQFF
>few|TRBV4-3|TRBJ2-3|TRBD1
CAYDRGASDTQYF
>many|TRBV7-2|TRBJ2-1|TRBD1
CASSLWDRGPNEQFF
>.|TRBV5-4|TRBJ1-1|.
CASSPQGALEAFF
>.|TRBV11-2|TRBJ2-5|TRBD2
CANSSRGGPTPWTQYF
>.|TRBV7-6|TRBJ2-1|.
CASSLAAGLLYNEQFF
>few|TRBV6-2/TRBV6-3|TRBJ2-1|.
CASSYSTDLLQGRNEQFF
>few|TRBV9|TRBJ2-2|TRBD2
CASRKRGANTGELFF
>.|TRBV6-6|TRBJ2-1|.
CASSYASNPFTYNEQFF
>.|TRBV5-1|TRBJ2-7|.
CASSLDSSPWEQYF